This entry is about one T cell receptor (beta chain). Its antigen is currently unknown. The data derive from a study of cytomegalovirus exposure and HLA in healthy donors. Study-wide results and caveats: Both high specificity and high sensitivity reportedly marked the classifier's diagnosis of cytomegalovirus status. Later analysis revealed greater clonal expansion in HLA-associated TCR beta chains than in equally common others.

Amplification used 60 Vbeta primers and 13 Jbeta primers. Sequencing was performed with immunoSEQ multiplex PCR; in TCRdb, only in-frame clones are kept and a portion is missing. The data contain about 160,000 clones, over 80% of them singletons. With 3 bases clipped from V and 2 bases from J, the junction kept 6 bases outside the gene matches. This CDR3 contains 17 residues. CDR1 is MGHDK, CDR2 SYGVNS, per germline. The specimen was PBMCs. The gene calls are TRBV25-1 and TRBJ2-6; TRBD1 agrees at 8 bases. The sequence was obtained from a girl aged 5-17 years in good health and CMV-seropositive. In nucleotides, the CDR3 is TGTGCCAGCAGTGAGGTCCAGGGGGCGCCTGGGGCCAACGTCCTGACTTTC. This encodes CASSEVQGAPGANVLTF.